What follows are 18 T cell receptor beta chains derived from one specimen sequenced in a study of vaccination and CD4 T cells after COVID-19 (dated by TCRdb to between 2020 and 2023). Per the publication, the treatment or condition label means: roughly nine-day PBMC culture with coronavirus spike peptide pools or control peptides (ViraFEST assay). Their antigens remain unidentified. The library was prepared using PCR. The run used an Illumina iSeq 100. DNA from cultured CD4+ T cells was subjected to TCR sequencing with the Oncomine TCR Beta short-read assay at the Johns Hopkins FTIC core. TCRdb reworked the public reads: Q25 trimming with fastp, MiXCR clone assembly, productive beta chains retained. Duplicate CDR3 protein sequences are folded into a single record with the most common DNA and genes. The sample table records 16,000 or so distinct CDR3 sequences; around 80% of these occur just once. Around a tenth of the sample is held by the ten biggest clonotypes.

The sample was CD4+ T cells from blood, cultured in vitro, taken after SARS-CoV-2 vaccination. The receptors come from a human donor who received a COVID-19 vaccine.

The chain has TRBV7-9 and TRBJ1-3; D is unclear. The germline V gene has CDR1 SEHNR and CDR2 FQNEAQ (reference sequence). Trimming removed 0 bases at V and 0 bases at J, with 6 bases between. This CDR3 spans 15 amino acids. The CDR3 protein is CASSLALGSGNTIYF. The CDR3 DNA reads as TGTGCCAGCAGCTTAGCGTTAGGCTCTGGAAACACCATATATTTT.

The genes are TRBV7-9 and TRBJ2-7; D perhaps matches TRBD1 (6 bases). The CDR3 has 16 residues. V was pared by 3 bases and J by 1 base, with 16 bases between. Germline assignment: CDR1 SEHNR and CDR2 FQNEAQ (reference sequence). The CDR3 sequence: CASSLIPGEGSYEQYF. The CDR3 coding sequence is TGTGCCAGCAGCTTGATTCCAGGGGAAGGGTCCTACGAGCAGTACTTC.

This sequence joins TRBV5-4 and TRBJ1-2, with D perhaps matching TRBD1 (6 bases). There are 15 residues in the CDR3. The V end lost 4 bases, the J end lost 0 bases, and 13 bases lay between the germline ends. CDR1 SGHNT and CDR2 YYREEE come from the germline V gene (reference sequence). This chain's CDR3 is CASSPTGRANYGYTF. CDR3 nucleotides: TGTGCCAGCAGCCCAACAGGGCGAGCTAACTATGGCTACACCTTC.

This clonotype was seen only a few times. The chain employs TRBV7-8 and TRBJ1-1; the match to TRBD1 covers 8 bases. The CDR3 contains 14 residues. CDR1 and CDR2 from the germline V gene are SGHVS and FQNEAQ. The V gene end was trimmed by 2 bases and the J gene end by 7 bases; junction bases not matched to a gene: 6. CDR3 in amino acids: CASSLSDREVEAFF. The DNA for the CDR3 is TGTGCCAGCAGCTTATCGGACAGGGAGGTTGAAGCTTTCTTT.

The chain recombines TRBV2 with TRBJ1-1; 8 nucleotides line up with TRBD1. The V gene end was trimmed by 5 bases and the J gene end by 3 bases; junction bases not matched to a gene: 11. The length of the CDR3 is 16 residues. CDR1 SNHLY and CDR2 FYNNEI come from the germline V gene. The CDR3 DNA is TGTGCCAGCAGTCTCGGTCGTACAGGGGGTGACACTGAAGCTTTCTTT. As protein: CASSLGRTGGDTEAFF.

The rearrangement uses TRBV9 and TRBJ1-2; TRBD1 matches at 8 bases. The junction had 2 bases not matched to a gene; V was cut back by 3 bases and J by 7 bases. Germline loops: CDR1 SGDLS, CDR2 YYNGEE. The length of the CDR3 is 12 residues. The CDR3 coding sequence is TGTGCCAGCAGCGCAGACAGGGGTGGCTACACCTTC. Protein sequence: CASSADRGGYTF.

This sequence joins TRBV6-1 and TRBJ1-1; D is ambiguous. The CDR3 covers 15 residues. V lost 6 bases and J lost 0, with 14 bases in between. Germline loops: CDR1 MNHNS, CDR2 SASEGT. The DNA of the CDR3 is TGTGCCAGCAGCCCCCGGCAGGCGATGAACACTGAAGCTTTCTTT. Its translation is CASSPRQAMNTEAFF.

This chain links TRBV3-1 with TRBJ1-2; perhaps TRBD1 as D (6 bases). Deletions cut 1 base from V and 2 bases from J, with 14 bases between. Per germline, CDR1 LGHDT and CDR2 YNNKEL (reference sequence). The CDR3 runs 16 residues. This chain's CDR3 is CASSQGGGAYNYGYTF. The CDR3 region has the DNA TGTGCCAGCAGCCAAGGAGGGGGTGCCTACAACTATGGCTACACCTTC.

The chain uses TRBV19 and TRBJ2-3; 8 nucleotides match TRBD2. Trimming removed 0 bases from V and 5 bases from J; junction bases left unmatched: 7. CDR3 length: 16 amino acids. Germline values: CDR1 LNHDA, CDR2 SQIVND (reference sequence). DNA of the CDR3: TGTGCCAGTAGTATAGATCCGGCGGGGGGAAGAGATACGCAGTATTTT. Translating it yields CASSIDPAGGRDTQYF.

The chain recombines TRBV19 with TRBJ2-7, with D perhaps matching TRBD1 (5 bases). V lost 3 bases and J lost 3, with 9 bases in between. Germline CDR1 and CDR2: LNHDA and SQIVND (reference sequence). There are 13 residues in the CDR3. The CDR3 reads CASSMGQGYEQYF. As DNA, the CDR3 is TGTGCCAGTAGTATGGGGCAGGGCTACGAGCAGTACTTC.

The chain couples TRBV20-1 to TRBJ1-5; D not resolved. Trimming took 4 bases from V and 5 from J, leaving 9 bases between them. The CDR3 length is 12 residues. The germline gives CDR1 DFQATT, CDR2 SNEGSKA (reference sequence). For the CDR3, the DNA is TGCAGTGCTATAGACGGCGATCAGCCCCAGCATTTT. Its translation is CSAIDGDQPQHF.

This chain links TRBV24-1 with TRBJ2-5; TRBD1 might be the D (5 bases). CDR1 and CDR2 from the germline V gene are KGHDR and SFDVKD. V dropped 0 bases and J dropped 4 bases, with 8 bases sitting between them. The CDR3 runs to 14 residues. CDR3 sequence (DNA): TGTGCCACCAGTGATTTGAGGGGCGGAGAGACCCAGTACTTC. Protein: CATSDLRGGETQYF.

The gene calls are TRBV14 and TRBJ2-1, with D possibly being TRBD1 (6 bases). Germline V CDR1 and CDR2: SGHDN, FVKESK. V was trimmed by 2 bases and J by 7 bases, leaving 15 bases between them. CDR3 length: 15 residues. In DNA, the CDR3 is TGTGCCAGCAGCCAAAAATGGGGGCAAGGGAATGAGCAGTTCTTC. Encoded protein: CASSQKWGQGNEQFF.

V is TRBV25-1 and J is TRBJ1-1, with D hard to call. Deletions cut 6 bases from V and 5 bases from J, with 7 bases between. CDR1 is MGHDK, CDR2 SYGVNS, per germline. This CDR3 is built from 11 residues. CDR3 in DNA: TGTGCCAGCAGGCTTAAAACTGAAGCTTTCTTT. Its protein product is CASRLKTEAFF.

V and J are TRBV6-1 and TRBJ2-2; 13 bases match TRBD2. V was pared by 6 bases and J by 1 base, with 11 bases of the junction left unmatched. The germline V gene encodes CDR1 MNHNS and CDR2 SASEGT. The CDR3 is 19 residues long. This CDR3 reads CASSKAGLAGALNTGELFF. The DNA for the CDR3 is TGTGCCAGCAGCAAAGCCGGACTAGCGGGGGCCTTGAACACCGGGGAGCTGTTTTTT.

This clonotype was seen only once. This chain uses TRBV30 with TRBJ2-3; 10 bases match TRBD1. Germline assignment: CDR1 GTSNPN and CDR2 SVGIG (reference sequence). J was trimmed by 1 base and V by 2 bases; bases with no gene match: 3. CDR3 length equals 15 residues. In nucleotides, the CDR3 is TGTGCCTGGAGTCCGGGGACAGGGGGCACAGATACGCAGTATTTT. It yields the protein CAWSPGTGGTDTQYF.

The chain combines TRBV24-1 with TRBJ2-2, with a weak D call TRBD1 (5 bases). This CDR3 is 13 amino acids long. Germline V gives CDR1 KGHDR, CDR2 SFDVKD. V lost 7 bases, J lost 3 bases, and 8 bases lay in between. Here the CDR3 DNA reads TGTGCCACCAGGGGCAGGGACACCGGGGAGCTGTTTTTT. This encodes CATRGRDTGELFF.

V gene TRBV27 combines with J gene TRBJ1-6; no reliable D call. Germline CDR1 and CDR2: MNHEY and SMNVEV (reference sequence). This CDR3 has 17 residues. V was shortened by 5 bases and J by 0 bases, with 14 bases between the two germline ends. The CDR3 bases are TGTGCCAGCAGTGGCAGGTTGGGAAGCTCCTATAATTCACCCCTCCACTTT. As protein: CASSGRLGSSYNSPLHF.